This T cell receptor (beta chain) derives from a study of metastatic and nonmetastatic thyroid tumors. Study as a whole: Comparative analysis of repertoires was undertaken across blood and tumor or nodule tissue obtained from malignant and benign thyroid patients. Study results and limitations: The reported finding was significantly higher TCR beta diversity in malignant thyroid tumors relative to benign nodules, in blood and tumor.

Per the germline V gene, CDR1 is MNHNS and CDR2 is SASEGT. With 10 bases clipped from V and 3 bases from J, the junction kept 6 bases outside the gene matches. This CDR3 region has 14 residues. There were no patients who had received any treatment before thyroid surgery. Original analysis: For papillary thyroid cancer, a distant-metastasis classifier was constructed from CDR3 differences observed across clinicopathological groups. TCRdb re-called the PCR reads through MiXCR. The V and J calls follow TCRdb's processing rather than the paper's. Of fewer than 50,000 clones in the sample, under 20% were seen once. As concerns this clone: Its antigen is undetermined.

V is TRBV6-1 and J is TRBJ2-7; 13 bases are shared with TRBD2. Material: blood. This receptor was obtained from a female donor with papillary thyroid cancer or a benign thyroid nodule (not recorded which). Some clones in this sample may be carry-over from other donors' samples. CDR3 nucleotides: TGTGCCATCAGGGGACTAGCGGGAAACTACGAGCAGTACTTC. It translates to CAIRGLAGNYEQYF.